This note documents a single T cell receptor beta chain sequence. The antigen remains unidentified. Being one base from a much bigger clone, this may be a read error. Because it lacks the conserved phenylalanine or tryptophan at the end, this CDR3 is likely a read error. J was trimmed by 5 bases and V by 3 bases; bases with no gene match: 12. The CDR3 sequence is 17 residues long. Germline CDR1 SGHTA, CDR2 FQGNSA. Amplification yielded TCR beta CDR3 regions, with RNA transcripts as the source. RT-PCR in the first round (using the HTBI primer set) targeted the TCR CDR3. TCRdb redid the calling of the multiplex PCR reads with MiXCR, one entry per CDR3 protein. The sample shows 400,000 to 600,000 distinct CDR3 sequences, 15% to 20% of them seen only once. The data belong to a study of T cells in Graves' hyperthyroidism and ophthalmopathy. Diagnosis relied on clinical symptoms, serum thyroxine and TRAb, thyroid ultrasound and orbital computed tomography.

Overall study results and limits: In blood, most of the thyroid clonotypes expanded above 0.001 were also present.

The sample consisted of blood. This chain connects TRBV7-2 to TRBJ2-3, with TRBD2 matching 9 bases. The receptor comes from a woman aged 30 to 39 with Graves' ophthalmopathy. CDR3 nucleotides: TGTGCCAGCAGCTTCCCCGCGGGAGGGCCTAAGAGAGATACGCAGTATCTT. Its translation is CASSFPAGGPKRDTQYL.